The 9 T cell receptor beta chains below all came from one sample that was sequenced in a study of OX40 agonist ivuxolimab in advanced cancers. The library was built by means of the immunoSEQ multiplex PCR assay. TCRdb provides this immuneACCESS table in a form limited to in-frame rearrangements. Some clones are lacking; in checked studies, under half of them reflect an unresolved V gene, and why the rest are absent is not known. This sample lists approximately 100,000 clones; about nine tenths were detected once. Jointly, the top ten make up more than 0.25% of the sample. Material: CD4+ or CD8+ T cells sorted from blood, obtained in a trial of the OX40 agonist ivuxolimab. These receptors all stem from an adult with an advanced solid tumor such as melanoma, head and neck, liver or kidney cancer.

This clone was recorded only once. V is TRBV11-3 and J is TRBJ1-2; the D gene is possibly TRBD1 (6 bases). The CDR3 runs to 17 residues. Trimming left V 1 base short and J 2 bases short, with 17 bases between. Germline V gives CDR1 SGHNT, CDR2 YENEEA. The CDR3 coding sequence is TGTGCCAGCAGCTTAGTGTGTAGGACAGCGAAAAACTATGGCTACACCTTC. As protein: CASSLVCRTAKNYGYTF.

V gene TRBV12-1 combines with J gene TRBJ2-7; the DNA was not used to check the table's D call, TRBD2. TRBV12-1 is a pseudogene. CDR3 length: 17 amino acids. CDR3 DNA sequence: TGTGCCAGCAGCTCGCCCACTAGCGGACCCAACCCCTACGAGCAGTACTTC. Translating it yields CASSSPTSGPNPYEQYF.

This clone was found a few times. The chain combines TRBV5-6 with TRBJ1-5; a possible D gene is TRBD1 (6 bases). Germline V gene data show CDR1 as SGHDT and CDR2 as YYEEEE. Trimming shortened V by 2 bases and J by 5 bases, and 11 bases separated the two germline ends. This CDR3 comprises 14 residues. CDR3 protein: CASSFQQGHQPQHF. CDR3 DNA sequence: TGTGCCAGCAGCTTCCAACAGGGTCATCAGCCCCAGCATTTT.

This chain uses TRBV7-2 with TRBJ2-3, with D hard to call. The germline V gene has CDR1 SGHTA and CDR2 FQGNSA. The CDR3 has 11 residues. Trimming took off 5 bases at V and 7 bases at J, with 7 bases between the two ends. As DNA, the CDR3 is TGTGCCAGCAGCCTCGGGCATACGCAGTATTTT. Its protein is CASSLGHTQYF.

CDR3 nucleotides: TGTGCCAGCAGACGACTAGCTTACAATGAGCAGTTCTTC. Protein sequence: CASRRLAYNEQFF. The rearrangement links TRBV27 to TRBJ2-1; 7 bases agree with TRBD2. The CDR3 contains 13 residues. Trimming took 6 bases from V and 4 from J; bases not matched to a gene: 3. From germline, CDR1 is MNHEY and CDR2 SMNVEV (reference sequence).

The chain uses TRBV28 and TRBJ2-4, with 8 bases matching TRBD2. The V and J ends lost 2 bases and 2 bases, in that order; junction bases with no gene match: 5. This CDR3 is 16 amino acids long. CDR1 and CDR2 from the germline V gene are MDHEN and SYDVKM. The CDR3 here is CASSLQAGEPKNIQYF. The CDR3 DNA follows: TGTGCCAGCAGTTTACAAGCGGGAGAGCCCAAAAACATTCAGTACTTC.

This clone appeared once. V usage is TRBV7-2 and J usage is TRBJ1-4; D is possibly TRBD1 (5 bases). V dropped 1 base and J dropped 2 bases, with 8 bases sitting between them. This CDR3 has 15 residues. The germline gives CDR1 SGHTA, CDR2 FQGNSA. This CDR3 reads CASSLVGRTNEKLFF. The CDR3 nucleotides read TGTGCCAGCAGCTTAGTGGGGCGGACTAATGAAAAACTGTTTTTT.

This chain joins TRBV28 and TRBJ2-7, with D possibly being TRBD1 (5 bases). Germline V gives CDR1 MDHEN, CDR2 SYDVKM. The CDR3 length is 14 residues. V lost 1 base to trimming and J lost 6 bases, with 13 bases between them. CDR3 DNA sequence: TGTGCCAGCAGTTTATCCGGCAGGGAAGGCGAGCAGTACTTC. Translating gives CASSLSGREGEQYF. Full variable domain (rest looked up from reference TRBV28 and TRBJ2-7): DVKVTQSSRYLVKRTGEKVFLECVQDMDHENMFWYRQDPGLGLRLIYFSYDVKMKEKGDIPEGYSVSREKKERFSLILESASTNQTSMYLCASSLSGREGEQYFGPGTRLTVT.

This chain uses TRBV28 with TRBJ1-1; TRBD1 might be the D (6 bases). Trimming removed 6 bases from V and 9 bases from J, with 20 bases in between. The CDR3 runs to 14 residues. Looked up from germline, CDR1 is MDHEN and CDR2 is SYDVKM. The CDR3 loop reads CASRRSGGLGKAFF. Here the CDR3 DNA reads TGTGCCAGCAGACGAAGTGGGGGCCTCGGAAAAGCTTTCTTT.